Below, 10 T cell receptor beta chains from the same sample are listed, as sequenced in a study of OX40 agonist ivuxolimab in advanced cancers. Measured with immunoSEQ multiplex PCR; TCRdb has only the in-frame clones, and not every one. Among around 110,000 clones, 80% to 95% were seen once, and the ten largest hold approximately 0.15%. The starting material was CD4+ or CD8+ T cells sorted from blood, obtained in a trial of the OX40 agonist ivuxolimab. These receptors were obtained from an adult with an advanced solid tumor such as melanoma, head and neck, liver or kidney cancer.

The genes are TRBV7-9 and TRBJ2-2; 8 nucleotides match TRBD2. Germline trimming cut 8 bases from V and 1 base from J; bases unmatched to any gene: 3. This CDR3 is 14 amino acids long. Germline-derived CDR1 and CDR2 are SEHNR and FQNEAQ (reference sequence). The CDR3 loop is CASSAGGNTGELFF. Written as DNA, the CDR3 is TGTGCCAGCTCGGCGGGAGGGAACACCGGGGAGCTGTTTTTT.

V is TRBV18 and J is TRBJ1-6, with 7 nucleotides matching TRBD1. In germline, CDR1 is KGHSH, CDR2 LQKENI. The CDR3 is 14 residues long. V was clipped by 5 bases and J by 5 bases; unmatched bases: 3. The DNA for the CDR3 is TGTGCCAGCTCATCCGGGACAGATAATTCACCCCTCCACTTT. Its protein is CASSSGTDNSPLHF.

The rearrangement joins TRBV7-9 to TRBJ2-7; D is undetermined. The germline gives CDR1 SEHNR, CDR2 FQNEAQ (reference sequence). The length of the CDR3 is 12 residues. The ends were cut back, 2 bases at V and 4 bases at J, with 6 bases in the middle. As DNA, the CDR3 is TGTGCCAGCAGCTTATCGAGGTACGAGCAGTACTTC. As protein: CASSLSRYEQYF.

The chain employs TRBV5-4 and TRBJ2-5, with D perhaps TRBD2 (6 bases). This CDR3 is 14 amino acids long. The V end was cut by 2 bases, the J end by 4 bases, with 12 bases between. In germline, CDR1 is SGHNT, CDR2 YYREEE (reference sequence). The CDR3 nucleotides are TGTGCCAGCAGCTTCAGCGGAGGGCGAGAGACCCAGTACTTC. This codes for CASSFSGGRETQYF.

This clone was counted a single time. The V call is TRBV28, the J call TRBJ1-4; D is unclear. CDR1 MDHEN and CDR2 SYDVKM come from the germline V gene. V was trimmed by 4 bases and J by 11 bases, leaving 20 bases between them. This CDR3 comprises 15 residues. This chain's CDR3 is CASSSSDGTFNKLFF. The CDR3 coding sequence is TGTGCCAGCAGTTCCTCCGACGGCACCTTCAATAAACTGTTTTTT.

In its sample, this clone was seen once. The gene calls are TRBV18 and TRBJ2-1, with 7 bases fitting TRBD2. Looked up from germline, CDR1 is KGHSH and CDR2 is LQKENI. The V gene end was trimmed by 1 base and the J gene end by 6 bases; junction bases not matched to a gene: 12. The CDR3 length is 17 residues. The CDR3 bases are TGTGCCAGCTCACCACGGGTTAGCGGGTCAATCCTCAATGAGCAGTTCTTC. Its translation is CASSPRVSGSILNEQFF.

The rearrangement uses TRBV28 and TRBJ1-5; D might be TRBD1 (6 bases). Germline CDR1 reads MDHEN; CDR2 reads SYDVKM. Trimming removed 8 bases at V and 5 bases at J, with 19 bases between. This CDR3 is 15 amino acids long. CDR3 in DNA: TGTGCCAGCGCTTTACCCAGGGGAGGCTATCAGCCCCAGCATTTT. This encodes CASALPRGGYQPQHF.

The chain links TRBV27 to TRBJ1-3; no definite D call. CDR3 size: 13 residues. V was shortened by 4 bases and J by 1 base, with 5 bases between the two germline ends. Germline V gene data show CDR1 as MNHEY and CDR2 as SMNVEV (reference sequence). The CDR3: CASSSTSGNTIYF. In nucleotides, the CDR3 is TGTGCCAGCAGTTCAACTTCTGGAAACACCATATATTTT.

The chain couples TRBV11-2 to TRBJ2-1, with D unclear. V dropped 0 bases and J dropped 6 bases, with 12 bases sitting between them. The CDR3 is 15 amino acids. Germline V lookup: CDR1 SGHAT, CDR2 FQNNGV. CDR3 nucleotide sequence: TGTGCCAGCAGCTTAGAGGTAGGGTTGGGCAATGAGCAGTTCTTC. Its translation: CASSLEVGLGNEQFF. Combining the CDR3 with reference TRBV11-2 and TRBJ2-1 gives the whole variable domain EAGVAQSPRYKIIEKRQSVAFWCNPISGHATLYWYQQILGQGPKLLIQFQNNGVVDDSQLPKDRFSAERLKGVDSTLKIQPAKLEDSAVYLCASSLEVGLGNEQFFGPGTRLTVL.

The chain has TRBV15 and TRBJ2-1; D remains unclear. This CDR3 region has 11 residues. V was pared by 5 bases and J by 9 bases, with 8 bases between. Germline CDR1 is LNHNV and CDR2 is YYDKDF (reference sequence). The CDR3 sequence: CATSRWGEQFF. The CDR3, as DNA: TGTGCCACCAGCCGGTGGGGTGAGCAGTTCTTC.